This TCR beta chain came from a study of blood T cell repertoires in COVID-19. There are 13 residues in the CDR3. V was clipped by 0 bases and J by 3 bases, with 6 bases between them. Germline V gene data show CDR1 as SGHDT and CDR2 as YYEEEE. This clone was picked up one time. TCRdb keeps only in-frame clones here, not all; method: immunoSEQ multiplex PCR. The sample consists of under 150,000 clones, approximately 91% of them appearing once. The chain carries TRBV5-6 and TRBJ1-2; a possible D gene is TRBD1 (5 bases). The receptor's source is a human donor in a cohort sampled during active COVID-19. The sample consisted of peripheral blood. The CDR3 protein is CASSLVQDYGYTF. The DNA for the CDR3 is TGTGCCAGCAGCTTGGTACAGGACTATGGCTACACCTTC.